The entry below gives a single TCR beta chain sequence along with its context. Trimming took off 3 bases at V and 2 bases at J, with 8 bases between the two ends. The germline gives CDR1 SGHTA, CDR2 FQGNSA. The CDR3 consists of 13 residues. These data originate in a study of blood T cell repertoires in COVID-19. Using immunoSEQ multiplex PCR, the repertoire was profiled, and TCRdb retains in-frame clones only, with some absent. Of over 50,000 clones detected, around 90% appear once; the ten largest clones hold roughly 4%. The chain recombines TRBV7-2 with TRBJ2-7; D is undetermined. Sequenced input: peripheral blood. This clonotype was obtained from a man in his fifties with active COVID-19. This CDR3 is CASSFGSAYEQYF. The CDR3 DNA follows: TGTGCCAGCAGCTTTGGCTCAGCCTACGAGCAGTACTTC. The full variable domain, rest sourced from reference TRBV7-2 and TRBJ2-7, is GAGVSQSPSNKVTEKGKDVELRCDPISGHTALYWYRQSLGQGLEFLIYFQGNSAPDKSGLPSDRFSAERTGGSVSTLTIQRTQQEDSAVYLCASSFGSAYEQYFGPGTRLTVT.